This T cell receptor beta chain was sequenced in a study of T cell changes during pregnancy in multiple sclerosis. The junction had 1 base not matched to a gene; V was cut back by 0 bases and J by 1 base. The CDR3 totals 16 residues. Germline V gene lookup returns CDR1 WSHSY and CDR2 SAAADI. Sequencing was performed with immunoSEQ multiplex PCR; in TCRdb, only in-frame clones are kept and a portion is missing. The sample shows tens of thousands of clones, 92% of them seen only once. This specimen consisted of peripheral blood, obtained before pregnancy. The source of this sequence is a female donor with multiple sclerosis, enrolled in a pregnancy study. The chain recombines TRBV10-2 with TRBJ2-1; 9 nucleotides agree with TRBD2. The CDR3 is CASSESAGGSYNEQFF. In nucleotides, the CDR3 is TGCGCCAGCAGTGAGTCAGCGGGAGGATCCTACAATGAGCAGTTCTTC.